This T cell receptor (beta chain) was obtained from a study of CD8+CD57+ T cells in acquired aplastic anemia. This clonotype was detected once. Its cognate antigen is unknown. The study's findings and limits: Controls and patients did not differ significantly in CD8+ Simpson's diversity.

Investigators profiled TCR beta VDJ and CDR3 from genomic DNA template. One entry per CDR3 protein, called by TCRdb with MiXCR from the reads. The repertoire holds 180,000 or so distinct CDR3 sequences, with roughly 50% as singletons. This CDR3 region has 14 residues. Germline CDR1 GTSNPN, CDR2 SVGIG (reference sequence). Selection for sequencing was limited to patients who had shown CD8+CD57+ cell expansion by flow cytometry. Input material: sorted CD4+, CD8+, or CD8+CD57+ T cells (not recorded which) from PBMCs. This TCR was recovered from a human donor with aplastic anemia. The chain is built from TRBV30 and TRBJ2-5; 7 bases fit TRBD2. Judging by the DNA end, TRBJ2-7 fits better; the J call may be wrong. The CDR3, as DNA: TGTGCCTGGAGTGTAGGCGGGAGTTCCTACGAGCAGTACTTC. This sequence encodes CAWSVGGSSYEQYF.